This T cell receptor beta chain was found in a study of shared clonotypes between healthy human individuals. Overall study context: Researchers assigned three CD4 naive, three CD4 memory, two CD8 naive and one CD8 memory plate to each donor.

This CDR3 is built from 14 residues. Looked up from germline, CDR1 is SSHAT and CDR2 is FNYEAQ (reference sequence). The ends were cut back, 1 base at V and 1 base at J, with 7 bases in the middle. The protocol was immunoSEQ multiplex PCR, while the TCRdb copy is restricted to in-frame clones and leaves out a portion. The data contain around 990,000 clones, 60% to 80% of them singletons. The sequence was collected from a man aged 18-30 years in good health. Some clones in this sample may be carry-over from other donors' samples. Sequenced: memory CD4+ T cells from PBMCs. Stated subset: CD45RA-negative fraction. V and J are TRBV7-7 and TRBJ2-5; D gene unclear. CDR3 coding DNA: TGTGCCAGCAGCTTAGACGGCCTCCAAGAGACCCAGTACTTC. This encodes CASSLDGLQETQYF.